The 23 T cell receptor beta chains given below trace back to one sample, sequenced in a study of T cells after yellow fever vaccination. Via MiXCR, TCRdb re-called the 5' RACE reads, giving one row per CDR3 protein. Of about 500,000 distinct CDR3 sequences listed, about a sixth are singletons. The input for sequencing was PBMCs, taken 5 to 6 days after the first yellow fever vaccination. The receptors were sampled from a man between 18 and 35 years old who received the YFV17D yellow fever vaccine.

This clonotype was recorded a few times. The V gene is TRBV4-3, the J gene TRBJ2-1, with 8 bases that match TRBD2. CDR3 length: 18 amino acids. CDR1 is LGHNA and CDR2 is YSLEER in the germline V gene. After removal of 0 bases from V and 0 bases from J, the junction contained 7 bases not matched to a gene. The CDR3 region is CASSQETGGLLSYNEQFF. The CDR3 DNA reads as TGCGCCAGCAGCCAAGAAACGGGGGGGCTCCTCTCCTACAATGAGCAGTTCTTC.

The chain recombines TRBV7-2 with TRBJ2-3; no firm D call. The V and J ends lost 7 bases and 2 bases respectively, with 10 bases between them. The CDR3 runs 13 residues. Per germline, CDR1 SGHTA and CDR2 FQGNSA. CDR3 DNA: TGTGCCAGCACCGCGGCGCCCACAGATACGCAGTATTTT. This gives the protein CASTAAPTDTQYF.

This clonotype has just a few counts. J is TRBJ1-1 and V is TRBV4-1, with D possibly being TRBD1 (6 bases). There are 15 residues in the CDR3. Germline loops: CDR1 MGHRA, CDR2 YSYEKL. V was trimmed by 5 bases and J by 6 bases, leaving 19 bases between them. CDR3 loop: CASSGNGGLLAEAFF. As DNA, the CDR3 is TGCGCCAGCAGCGGGAACGGGGGCCTTCTGGCTGAAGCTTTCTTT.

This clonotype was observed once. The chain is built from TRBV10-3 and TRBJ1-5, with a tentative D call TRBD1 (5 bases). V was pared by 2 bases and J by 8 bases, with 10 bases between. This CDR3 is 13 amino acids long. Germline-derived CDR1 and CDR2 are ENHRY and SYGVKD. The CDR3 here is CAISEAEGKPQHF. CDR3 DNA: TGTGCCATCAGTGAGGCCGAGGGGAAGCCCCAGCATTTT.

The chain carries TRBV7-9 and TRBJ2-5; a weak D match, TRBD1 (5 bases). Trimming took off 4 bases at V and 5 bases at J, with 14 bases between the two ends. The V gene's germline CDR1 is SEHNR and CDR2 FQNEAQ (reference sequence). The CDR3 consists of 14 residues. CDR3: CASSWSQGGETQYF. DNA for the CDR3: TGTGCCAGCAGCTGGTCGCAGGGTGGGGAGACCCAGTACTTC.

The sample holds a few counts of this clonotype. The rearrangement links TRBV7-2 to TRBJ2-7; TRBD2 matches at 10 bases. Unmatched junction bases numbered 1, after V lost 1 base and J lost 1 base. The V gene's germline CDR1 is SGHTA and CDR2 FQGNSA. CDR3 length: 15 residues. The CDR3 reads CASSLELAGSYEQYV. As DNA, the CDR3 is TGTGCCAGCAGCTTAGAACTAGCGGGGTCCTACGAGCAGTACGTC.

This clonotype was found a few times. The V and J genes are TRBV7-4 and TRBJ1-1, with TRBD1 as a possible D gene (5 bases). The germline V and J ends were trimmed by 5 bases and 1 base, with 14 bases remaining between them. Germline CDR1 is SGHVT and CDR2 is SQSDAQ. The CDR3 runs to 15 residues. The CDR3 DNA follows: TGTGCCAGCAGCCTACTTCGGGGGGAGAACACTGAAGCTTTCTTT. This translates into CASSLLRGENTEAFF.

This chain uses TRBV7-9 with TRBJ2-5, with TRBD1 identical over 7 bases. Germline CDR1 and CDR2: SEHNR and FQNEAQ (reference sequence). The ends lost 1 base at V and 1 base at J; junction bases unmatched: 6. The CDR3 spans 16 residues. The CDR3 spells CASSLGTGDLQETQYF. For the CDR3, the DNA is TGTGCCAGCAGCTTAGGGACAGGCGACCTCCAAGAGACCCAGTACTTC.

The chain is built from TRBV19 and TRBJ2-5; a possible D gene is TRBD1 (6 bases). This CDR3 is 14 amino acids long. CDR1 and CDR2 from the germline V gene are LNHDA and SQIVND (reference sequence). V lost 9 bases and J 1 base, leaving 15 bases between the germline ends. The CDR3 DNA reads as TGTGCCAGCAAACTTACACAGGGCCAAGAGACCCAGTACTTC. Its protein product is CASKLTQGQETQYF.

The CDR3 DNA is TGTGCCAGCAGCTTAAACCCGTCTTTGGGGGCCGGGACCGGGGAGCTGTTTTTT. It translates to CASSLNPSLGAGTGELFF. The rearrangement links TRBV7-3 to TRBJ2-2; tentatively, D is TRBD1 (6 bases). The CDR3 has 18 residues. V lost 1 base and J lost 5, with 20 bases in between. The germline V gene has CDR1 SGHTA and CDR2 FQGTGA.

This clonotype occurred many times. The rearrangement uses TRBV20-1 and TRBJ2-1, with D uncertain. The length of the CDR3 is 13 residues. V lost 6 bases to trimming and J lost 0 bases, with 9 bases between them. Germline CDR1 and CDR2: DFQATT and SNEGSKA (reference sequence). In DNA form, the CDR3 reads TGCAGTGCGCGAGCGTACTCCTACAATGAGCAGTTCTTC. Translation: CSARAYSYNEQFF.

There are a few counts of this clonotype. V gene TRBV11-2 combines with J gene TRBJ2-1, with D perhaps given as TRBD1 or TRBD2 (5 bases each). The V gene's germline CDR1 is SGHAT and CDR2 FQNNGV. V was trimmed by 5 bases and J by 6 bases, leaving 11 bases between them. The CDR3 contains 13 residues. The CDR3, as DNA: TGTGCCAGCAGCCGCCAGAGGGGCAATGAGCAGTTCTTC. Its translation is CASSRQRGNEQFF.

There are a few counts of this clonotype. The chain couples TRBV5-1 to TRBJ1-4; 9 bases are a match to TRBD1. Looked up from germline, CDR1 is SGHRS and CDR2 is YFSETQ. V dropped 0 bases and J dropped 10; count of bases not matched to a gene: 7. There are 15 residues in the CDR3. CDR3 sequence (DNA): TGCGCCAGCAGCTTGGTGGGGACAGGGACGAGAAAACTGTTTTTT. Translated: CASSLVGTGTRKLFF.

The chain couples TRBV6-1 to TRBJ2-1; 9 bases fit TRBD2. This CDR3 comprises 15 residues. CDR1 is MNHNS and CDR2 is SASEGT in the germline V gene. J lost 9 bases, V lost 6 bases, and 12 bases had no gene match. The CDR3 DNA is TGTGCCAGCAGCAACGGGGCGGGGGGGCCAGGTGAGCAGTTCTTC. Its protein product is CASSNGAGGPGEQFF.

J is TRBJ2-3 and V is TRBV7-8, with 9 bases aligning to TRBD1. This CDR3 is 15 amino acids long. CDR1 and CDR2 (germline): SGHVS, FQNEAQ. The trim removed 5 bases at V and 2 bases at J, leaving 5 bases unmatched. The CDR3 is CASSGQGSHTDTQYF. The CDR3 coding sequence is TGTGCCAGCAGCGGACAGGGGTCCCACACAGATACGCAGTATTTT.

The rearrangement uses TRBV10-3 and TRBJ2-7; tentative D call: TRBD1 (5 bases). Looked up from germline, CDR1 is ENHRY and CDR2 is SYGVKD. The CDR3 has 14 amino acids. Between the trimmed V and J ends, which lost 8 bases and 2 bases, there was a span of 16 bases. CDR3: CAIGYGQGAYEQYF. CDR3 DNA: TGTGCCATCGGATACGGCCAGGGCGCCTACGAGCAGTACTTC.

The chain carries TRBV7-3 and TRBJ2-6; 11 bases map to TRBD2. The trim removed 4 bases at V and 2 bases at J, leaving 10 bases unmatched. The length of the CDR3 is 19 residues. CDR1 is SGHTA and CDR2 is FQGTGA in the germline V gene. The CDR3 sequence is CASSSPTSGATAGANVLTF. DNA for the CDR3: TGTGCCAGCAGCTCCCCGACTAGCGGGGCGACCGCTGGGGCCAACGTCCTGACTTTC.

This clonotype has more than one count but fewer than ten. The V and J genes are TRBV29-1 and TRBJ2-2; tentatively, D is TRBD1 or TRBD2 (5 bases each). The ends were cut back, 4 bases at V and 5 bases at J, with 11 bases in the middle. The CDR3 has 13 residues. The germline CDR1 and CDR2 sequences are SQVTM and ANQGSEA. CDR3 bases: TGCAGCGTTGCCGGGGCTGGGACCGGGGAGCTGTTTTTT. Its translation: CSVAGAGTGELFF.

This chain connects TRBV9 to TRBJ2-5; D remains unclear. The CDR3 has 14 residues. CDR1 is SGDLS, CDR2 YYNGEE, per germline. Trimming took 3 bases from V and 5 from J, leaving 14 bases between them. CDR3 residues: CASSDEGFWETQYF. The CDR3 nucleotides read TGTGCCAGCAGCGATGAAGGGTTTTGGGAGACCCAGTACTTC.

This chain uses TRBV10-3 with TRBJ2-2, with 7 bases that match TRBD2. Per the germline V gene, CDR1 is ENHRY and CDR2 is SYGVKD. The CDR3 has 15 amino acids. V lost 5 bases, J lost 6 bases, and 9 bases stayed unmatched. CDR3 in amino acids: CAISQPGRDSGELFF. For the CDR3, the DNA is TGTGCCATCAGTCAACCAGGGAGGGATTCCGGGGAGCTGTTTTTT.

The rearrangement links TRBV13 to TRBJ2-3, with 10 nucleotides matching TRBD2. The CDR3 is made up of 15 amino acids. With 5 bases clipped from V and 2 bases from J, the junction kept 4 bases outside the gene matches. Germline CDR1 is PRHDT and CDR2 is FYEKMQ (reference sequence). Here the CDR3 reads CASSDGTSDTDTQYF. The CDR3 coding sequence is TGTGCCAGCAGCGACGGGACTAGCGACACAGATACGCAGTATTTT.

The sample holds many counts of this clonotype. This chain connects TRBV3-1 to TRBJ2-7; the D gene is possibly TRBD2 (6 bases). The CDR3 runs to 13 residues. Trimming removed 0 bases from V and 12 bases from J, with 15 bases in between. The germline CDR1 and CDR2 sequences are LGHDT and YNNKEL (reference sequence). As DNA, the CDR3 is TGTGCCAGCAGCCAAGAACTAGCAGGACGGTCGTACTTC. Protein product: CASSQELAGRSYF.

This clonotype was found a few times. The V call is TRBV13, the J call TRBJ2-6, with D hard to call. Per germline, CDR1 PRHDT and CDR2 FYEKMQ (reference sequence). The CDR3 extends over 17 amino acids. Trimming removed 1 base at V and 0 bases at J, with 10 bases between. The CDR3 coding sequence is TGTGCCAGCAGCTTAGCGGCAGGCCGCTCTGGGGCCAACGTCCTGACTTTC. Amino acid sequence: CASSLAAGRSGANVLTF.